This TCR beta chain was retrieved from a study of blood T cell repertoires in COVID-19. Sequenced by immunoSEQ multiplex PCR; TCRdb stores in-frame clones only, minus some. The data contain 300,000 to 400,000 clones, about 87% of them singletons. Looked up from germline, CDR1 is SNHLY and CDR2 is FYNNEI. The CDR3 runs 16 residues. Deletions cut 6 bases from V and 4 bases from J, with 19 bases between. This chain joins TRBV2 and TRBJ1-5; no clear D gene. The specimen sequenced was peripheral blood. The TCR comes from a woman in her forties or fifties with COVID-19, enrolled during active disease. For the CDR3, the DNA is TGTGCCAGCAGCGGCGGACTGAGCCGGGGAAATCAGCCCCAGCATTTT. This translates into CASSGGLSRGNQPQHF.